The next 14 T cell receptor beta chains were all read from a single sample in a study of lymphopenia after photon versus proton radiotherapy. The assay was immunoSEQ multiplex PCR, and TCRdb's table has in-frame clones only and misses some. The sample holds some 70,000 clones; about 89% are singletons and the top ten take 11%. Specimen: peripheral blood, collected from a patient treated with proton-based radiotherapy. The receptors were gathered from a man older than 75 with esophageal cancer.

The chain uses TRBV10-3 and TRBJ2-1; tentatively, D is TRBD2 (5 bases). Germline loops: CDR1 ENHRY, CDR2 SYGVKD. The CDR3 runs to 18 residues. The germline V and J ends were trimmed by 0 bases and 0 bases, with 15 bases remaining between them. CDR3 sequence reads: CAISESRSGSGSYNEQFF. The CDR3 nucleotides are TGTGCCATCAGTGAGTCGAGGAGCGGTTCTGGCTCCTACAATGAGCAGTTCTTC.

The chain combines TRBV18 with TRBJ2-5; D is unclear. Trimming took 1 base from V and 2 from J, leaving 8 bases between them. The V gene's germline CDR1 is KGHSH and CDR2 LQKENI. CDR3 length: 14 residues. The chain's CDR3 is CASSPRVTQETQYF. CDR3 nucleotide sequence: TGTGCCAGCTCACCACGGGTAACGCAAGAGACCCAGTACTTC.

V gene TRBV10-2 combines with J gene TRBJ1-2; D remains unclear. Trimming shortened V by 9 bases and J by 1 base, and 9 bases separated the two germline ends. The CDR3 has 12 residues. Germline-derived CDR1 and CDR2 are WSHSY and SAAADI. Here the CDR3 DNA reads TGCGCCAGTTCAGGTGGTAACTATGGCTACACCTTC. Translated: CASSGGNYGYTF.

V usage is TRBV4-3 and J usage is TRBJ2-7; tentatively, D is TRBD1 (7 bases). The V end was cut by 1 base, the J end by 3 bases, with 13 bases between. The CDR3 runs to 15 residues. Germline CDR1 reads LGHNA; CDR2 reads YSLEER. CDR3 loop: CASSQGPGGGYEQYF. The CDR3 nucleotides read TGCGCCAGCAGCCAAGGCCCAGGGGGAGGCTACGAGCAGTACTTC.

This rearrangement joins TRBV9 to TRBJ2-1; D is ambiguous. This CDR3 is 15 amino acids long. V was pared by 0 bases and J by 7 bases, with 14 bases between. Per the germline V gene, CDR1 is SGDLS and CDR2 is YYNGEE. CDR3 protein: CASSVEKKVMNEQFF. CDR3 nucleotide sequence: TGTGCCAGCAGCGTAGAAAAGAAAGTGATGAATGAGCAGTTCTTC.

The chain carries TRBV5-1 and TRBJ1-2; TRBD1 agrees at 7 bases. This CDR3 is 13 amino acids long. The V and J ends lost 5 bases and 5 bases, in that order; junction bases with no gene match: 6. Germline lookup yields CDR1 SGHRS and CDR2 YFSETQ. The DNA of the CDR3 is TGCGCCAGCAGAAACGACAGGGTATATGGCTACACCTTC. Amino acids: CASRNDRVYGYTF.

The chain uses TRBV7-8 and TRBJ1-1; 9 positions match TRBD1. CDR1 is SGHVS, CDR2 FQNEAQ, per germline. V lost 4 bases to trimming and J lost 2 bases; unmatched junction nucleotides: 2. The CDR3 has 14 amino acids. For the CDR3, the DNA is TGTGCCAGCAGCTGGGACAGGGAAAACACTGAAGCTTTCTTT. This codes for CASSWDRENTEAFF. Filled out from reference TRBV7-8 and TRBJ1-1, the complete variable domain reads GAGVSQSPRYKVAKRGQDVALRCDPISGHVSLFWYQQALGQGPEFLTYFQNEAQLDKSGLPSDRFFAERPEGSVSTLKIQRTQQEDSAVYLCASSWDRENTEAFFGQGTRLTVV.

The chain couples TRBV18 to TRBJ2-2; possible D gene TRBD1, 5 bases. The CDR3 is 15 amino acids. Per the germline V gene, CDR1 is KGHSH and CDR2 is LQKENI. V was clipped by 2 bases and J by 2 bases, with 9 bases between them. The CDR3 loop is CASSPIRTNTGELFF. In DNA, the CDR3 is TGTGCCAGCTCACCAATAAGGACAAACACCGGGGAGCTGTTTTTT.

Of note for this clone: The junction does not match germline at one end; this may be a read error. This chain's CDR3 is CASSSWSSEQYF. CDR3 nucleotide sequence: TGTGCCAGCAGCTCGTGGTCCTCCGAGCAGTACTTC. The chain employs TRBV6-1 and TRBJ2-7; no reliable D call. The CDR3 runs 12 residues. The germline V gene encodes CDR1 MNHNS and CDR2 SASEGT.

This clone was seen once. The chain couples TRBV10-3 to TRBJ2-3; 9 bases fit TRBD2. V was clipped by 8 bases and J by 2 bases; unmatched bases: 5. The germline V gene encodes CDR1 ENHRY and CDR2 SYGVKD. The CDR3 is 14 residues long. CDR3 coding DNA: TGTGCCATCGGGGCGGGGGGGCCCACAGATACGCAGTATTTT. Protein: CAIGAGGPTDTQYF.

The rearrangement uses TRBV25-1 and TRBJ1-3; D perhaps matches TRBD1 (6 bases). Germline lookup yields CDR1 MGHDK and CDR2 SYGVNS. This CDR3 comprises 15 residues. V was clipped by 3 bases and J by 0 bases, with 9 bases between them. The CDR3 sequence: CASSDPQGSGNTIYF. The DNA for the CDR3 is TGTGCCAGCAGTGATCCACAGGGCTCTGGAAACACCATATATTTT.

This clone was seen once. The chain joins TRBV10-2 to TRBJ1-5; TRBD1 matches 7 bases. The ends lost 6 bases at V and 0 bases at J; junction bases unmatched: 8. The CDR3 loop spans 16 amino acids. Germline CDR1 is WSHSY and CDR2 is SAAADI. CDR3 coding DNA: TGCGCCAGCAGGCCACAGGGGATCTATAGCAATCAGCCCCAGCATTTT. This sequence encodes CASRPQGIYSNQPQHF.

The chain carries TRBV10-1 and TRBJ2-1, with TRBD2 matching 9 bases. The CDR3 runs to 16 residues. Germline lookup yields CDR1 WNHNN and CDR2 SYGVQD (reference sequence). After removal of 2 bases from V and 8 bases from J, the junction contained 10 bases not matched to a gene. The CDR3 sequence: CASSERVSGSGDEQFF. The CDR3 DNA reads TGCGCCAGCAGTGAGAGAGTTAGCGGGAGTGGTGATGAGCAGTTCTTC.

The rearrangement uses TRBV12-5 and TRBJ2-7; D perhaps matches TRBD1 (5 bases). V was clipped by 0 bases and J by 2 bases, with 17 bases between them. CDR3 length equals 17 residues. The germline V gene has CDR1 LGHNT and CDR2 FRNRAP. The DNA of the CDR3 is TGTGCTAGTGGTTTGGTAATCCGACAGAAGGGCACCTACGAGCAGTACTTC. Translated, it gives CASGLVIRQKGTYEQYF.